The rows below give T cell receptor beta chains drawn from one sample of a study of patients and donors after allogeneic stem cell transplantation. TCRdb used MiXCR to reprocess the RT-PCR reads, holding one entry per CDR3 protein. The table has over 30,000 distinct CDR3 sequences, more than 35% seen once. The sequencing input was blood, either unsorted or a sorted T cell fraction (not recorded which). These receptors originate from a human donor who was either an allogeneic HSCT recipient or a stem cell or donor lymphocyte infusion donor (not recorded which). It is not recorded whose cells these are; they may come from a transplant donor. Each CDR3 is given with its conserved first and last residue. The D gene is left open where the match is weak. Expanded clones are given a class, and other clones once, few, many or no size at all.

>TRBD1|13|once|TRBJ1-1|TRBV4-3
CASNPTGAGEAFF
TGCGCCAGCAATCCGACAGGGGCGGGTGAAGCTTTCTTT
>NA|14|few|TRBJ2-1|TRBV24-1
CATSDYPSYNEQFF
TGTGCCACATCTGATTATCCTTCCTACAATGAGCAGTTCTTC
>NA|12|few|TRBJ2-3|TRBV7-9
CASSLAGHTQYF
TGTGCCAGCAGCTTAGCGGGCCATACGCAGTATTTT
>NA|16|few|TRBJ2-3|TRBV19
CASSATSGTRTDTQYF
TGTGCCAGTAGTGCCACCTCCGGGACTCGCACAGATACGCAGTATTTT
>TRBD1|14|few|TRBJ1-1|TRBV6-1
CASRLGQTNTEAFF
TGTGCCAGCAGGTTGGGACAGACGAACACTGAAGCTTTCTTT
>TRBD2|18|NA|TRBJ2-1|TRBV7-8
CASSLAMLAGGPRNEQFF
TGTGCCAGCAGCTTAGCGATGCTAGCGGGAGGCCCCCGCAATGAGCAGTTCTTC
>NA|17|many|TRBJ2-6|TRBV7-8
CASSQDGGLPGANVLTF
TGTGCCAGCAGCCAAGATGGGGGGCTCCCTGGGGCCAACGTCCTGACTTTC
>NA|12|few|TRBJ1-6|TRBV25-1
CASSEWYSPLHF
TGTGCCAGCAGTGAATGGTATTCACCCCTCCACTTT
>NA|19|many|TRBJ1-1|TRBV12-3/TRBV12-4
CASSFIRASGRSGNTEAFF
TGTGCCAGCAGTTTCATCCGGGCCTCGGGAAGGAGTGGGAACACTGAAGCTTTCTTT
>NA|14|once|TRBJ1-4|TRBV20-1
CSARETEYNEKLFF
TGCAGTGCTAGAGAGACAGAGTATAATGAAAAACTGTTTTTT
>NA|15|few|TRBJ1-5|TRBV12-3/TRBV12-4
CASSLLGRGNQPQHF
TGTGCCAGCAGTTTGTTGGGGCGCGGCAATCAGCCCCAGCATTTT
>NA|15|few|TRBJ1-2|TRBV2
CASSEYVSVGYGYTF
TGTGCCAGCAGTGAATATGTCAGCGTCGGCTATGGCTACACCTTC
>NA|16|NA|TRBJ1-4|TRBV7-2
CASSLSSGFGEEKLFF
TGTGCCAGCAGCCTCTCGTCAGGGTTTGGGGAAGAAAAACTGTTTTTT
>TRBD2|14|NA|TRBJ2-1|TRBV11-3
CASSNRDYYNEQFF
TGTGCCAGCAGCAACCGGGACTACTACAATGAGCAGTTCTTC
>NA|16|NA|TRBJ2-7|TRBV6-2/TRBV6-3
CASSSYRGTASYEQYF
TGTGCCAGCAGCAGTTACCGTGGGACGGCCTCCTACGAGCAGTACTTC
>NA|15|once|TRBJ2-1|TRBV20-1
CSASRQGVSYNEQFF
TGCAGTGCTAGTAGGCAGGGAGTATCCTACAATGAGCAGTTCTTC
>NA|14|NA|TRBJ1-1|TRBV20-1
CSASALGSGAEAFF
TGCAGTGCTAGCGCTCTCGGATCGGGGGCTGAAGCTTTCTTT
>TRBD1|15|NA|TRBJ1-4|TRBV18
CASSPVGQGNEKLFF
TGTGCCAGCTCGCCCGTGGGACAGGGTAATGAAAAACTGTTTTTT
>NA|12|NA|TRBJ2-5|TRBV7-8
CASRQGRETQYF
TGTGCCAGCAGGCAGGGCCGGGAGACCCAGTACTTC
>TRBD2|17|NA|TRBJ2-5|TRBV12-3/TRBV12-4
CASSFALLSGGGETQYF
TGTGCCAGCAGTTTCGCGCTGCTGAGCGGGGGGGGAGAGACCCAGTACTTC
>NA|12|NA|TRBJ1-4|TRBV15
CATSRDEGKLFF
TGTGCCACCAGCAGAGATGAAGGGAAACTGTTTTTT
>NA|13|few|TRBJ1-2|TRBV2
CASSVRRGYGYTF
TGTGCCAGCAGTGTAAGACGGGGCTATGGCTACACCTTC
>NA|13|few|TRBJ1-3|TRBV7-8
CASSLTAQATIYF
TGTGCCAGCAGCTTAACGGCGCAGGCTACCATATATTTT
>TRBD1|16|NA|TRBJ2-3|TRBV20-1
CSARDRKGAGTDTQYF
TGCAGTGCTAGAGATCGAAAGGGGGCGGGCACAGATACGCAGTATTTT
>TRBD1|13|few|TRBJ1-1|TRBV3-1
CASSRTGRPEAFF
TGTGCCAGCAGCCGGACAGGACGTCCTGAAGCTTTCTTT
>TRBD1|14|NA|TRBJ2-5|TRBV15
CATSRGTGVETQYF
TGTGCCACCAGCAGAGGGACAGGGGTTGAGACCCAGTACTTC
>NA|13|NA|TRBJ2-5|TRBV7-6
CASEKREEETQYF
TGTGCCAGCGAGAAAAGGGAGGAGGAGACCCAGTACTTC
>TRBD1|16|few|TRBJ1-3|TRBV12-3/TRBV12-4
CASSSQGTSSGNTIYF
TGTGCCAGCAGTTCACAGGGGACGAGCTCTGGAAACACCATATATTTT
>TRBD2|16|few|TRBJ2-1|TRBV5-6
CASSLGGTSVYNEQFF
TGTGCCAGCAGCCTCGGAGGGACTAGCGTCTACAATGAGCAGTTCTTC
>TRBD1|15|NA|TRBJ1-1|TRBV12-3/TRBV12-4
CASSQDRPMNTEAFF
TGTGCCAGCAGCCAGGACAGGCCCATGAACACTGAAGCTTTCTTT
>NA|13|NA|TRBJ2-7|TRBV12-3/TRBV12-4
CASSSGGDYEQYF
TGTGCCAGCAGTAGCGGCGGGGACTACGAGCAGTACTTC
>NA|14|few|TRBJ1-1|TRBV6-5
CASRLVAQQVEAFF
TGTGCCAGCAGGCTCGTAGCGCAACAAGTTGAAGCTTTCTTT